The sequence of this TCR beta chain was determined in a study of chemoradiotherapy in HPV16-positive cancers. Across the study: Functional T-cell assays on a couple of HPV16-positive patients' cells defined candidate HPV-specific clones and common TCR motifs. Study-level points and caveats: Better recurrence-free survival went with HPV-responsive T-cell expansion in HPV16-positive patients. Non-HPV-specific T cells did not expand in tumors during treatment, whereas candidate HPV-specific clones and E7-related motifs did.

Over chemoradiotherapy, repertoires were sampled more than once. With respect to this clone: The antigen is unknown.

The table came from immunoSEQ multiplex PCR; TCRdb's copy has only in-frame clones and leaves some out. The table lists approximately 32,000 clones, around 80% of them singletons. The sequences come from blood, collected from a patient who underwent chemoradiotherapy. The source is a human donor with HPV-associated anogenital cancer.

The CDR3 loop reads CASSLPGAGNEQFF. The CDR3 DNA is TGTGCCAGCAGCTTGCCTGGAGCAGGCAATGAGCAGTTCTTC. This sequence joins TRBV5-4 and TRBJ2-1; no definite D call. V shed 1 base and J shed 6 bases, with 11 bases lying between them. This CDR3 is 14 amino acids long. Per the germline V gene, CDR1 is SGHNT and CDR2 is YYREEE (reference sequence).